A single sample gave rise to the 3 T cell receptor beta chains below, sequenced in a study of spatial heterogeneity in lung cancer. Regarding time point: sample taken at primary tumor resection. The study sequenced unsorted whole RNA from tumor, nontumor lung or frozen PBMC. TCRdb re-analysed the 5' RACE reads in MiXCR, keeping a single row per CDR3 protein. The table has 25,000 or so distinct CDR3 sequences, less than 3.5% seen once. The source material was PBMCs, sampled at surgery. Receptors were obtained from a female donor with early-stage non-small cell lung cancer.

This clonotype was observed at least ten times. The CDR3 protein is CASSLVGDRALEAFF. The CDR3 bases are TGTGCCAGCAGCTTAGTAGGGGACAGGGCGCTGGAAGCTTTCTTT. The rearrangement joins TRBV7-6 to TRBJ1-1, with 9 bases lining up with TRBD1. V was pared by 1 base and J by 8 bases, with 8 bases of the junction left unmatched. Germline V lookup: CDR1 SGHVS, CDR2 FNYEAQ. CDR3 length: 15 residues.

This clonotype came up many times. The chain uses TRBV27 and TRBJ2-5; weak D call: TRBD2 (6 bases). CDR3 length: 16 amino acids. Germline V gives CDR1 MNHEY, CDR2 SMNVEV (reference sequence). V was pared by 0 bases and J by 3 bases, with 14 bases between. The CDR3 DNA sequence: TGTGCCAGCAGTTTATCTGGCGGGGCCGGTGAAGAGACCCAGTACTTC. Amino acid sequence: CASSLSGGAGEETQYF.

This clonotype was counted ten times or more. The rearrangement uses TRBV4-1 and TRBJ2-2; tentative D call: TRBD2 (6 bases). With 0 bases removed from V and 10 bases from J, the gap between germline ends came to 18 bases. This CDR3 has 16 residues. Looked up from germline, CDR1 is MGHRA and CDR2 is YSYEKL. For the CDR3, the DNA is TGCGCCAGCAGCCAAGAAGCCGCAAGGAGGGAGGTGGAGCTGTTTTTT. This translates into CASSQEAARREVELFF.